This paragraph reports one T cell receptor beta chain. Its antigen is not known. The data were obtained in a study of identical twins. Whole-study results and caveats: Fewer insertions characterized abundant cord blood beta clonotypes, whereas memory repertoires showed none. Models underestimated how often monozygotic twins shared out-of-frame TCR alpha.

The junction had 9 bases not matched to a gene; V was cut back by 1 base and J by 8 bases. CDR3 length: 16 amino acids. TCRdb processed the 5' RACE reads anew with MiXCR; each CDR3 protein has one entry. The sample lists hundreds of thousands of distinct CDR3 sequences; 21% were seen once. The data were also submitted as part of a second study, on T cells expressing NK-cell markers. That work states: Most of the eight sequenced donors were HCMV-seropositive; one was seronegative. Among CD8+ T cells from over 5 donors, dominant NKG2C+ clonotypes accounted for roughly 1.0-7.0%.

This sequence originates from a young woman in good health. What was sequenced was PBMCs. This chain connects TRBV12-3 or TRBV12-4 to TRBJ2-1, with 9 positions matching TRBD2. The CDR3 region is CASSLDPGGGAYEQFF. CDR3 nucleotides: TGTGCCAGCAGTTTAGACCCTGGCGGGGGGGCCTATGAGCAGTTCTTC.